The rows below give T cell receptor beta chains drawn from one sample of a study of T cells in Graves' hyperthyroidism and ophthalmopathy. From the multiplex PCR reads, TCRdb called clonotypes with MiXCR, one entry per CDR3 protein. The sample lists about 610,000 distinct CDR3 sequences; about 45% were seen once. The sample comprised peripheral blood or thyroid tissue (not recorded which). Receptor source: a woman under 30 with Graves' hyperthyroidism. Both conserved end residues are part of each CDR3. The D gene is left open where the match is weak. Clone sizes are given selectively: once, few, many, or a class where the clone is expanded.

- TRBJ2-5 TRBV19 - CASRGVGGETQYF TGTGCCAGTAGGGGGGTTGGCGGGGAGACCCAGTACTTC
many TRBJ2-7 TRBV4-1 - CASSQEHRSSYEQYF TGCGCCAGCAGCCAAGAGCACAGGAGCTCCTACGAGCAGTACTTC
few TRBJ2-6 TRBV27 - CASSLTASSGADVLTF TGTGCCAGCAGTTTAACGGCTAGCTCTGGGGCCGACGTCCTGACTTTC
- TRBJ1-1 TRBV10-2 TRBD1 CASSESTGGFFAEAFF TGCGCCAGCAGTGAGTCGACAGGGGGCTTCTTCGCTGAAGCTTTCTTT
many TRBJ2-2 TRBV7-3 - CASSPKGYGELFF TGTGCCAGCAGCCCTAAGGGGTACGGGGAGCTGTTTTTT
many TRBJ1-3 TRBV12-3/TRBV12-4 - CASTLKVGPPGNTIYF TGTGCCAGCACCCTAAAGGTGGGGCCTCCTGGAAACACCATATATTTT
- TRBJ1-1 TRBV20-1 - CSVRGGSGTEAFF TGCAGTGTCAGAGGCGGGAGTGGCACTGAAGCTTTCTTT
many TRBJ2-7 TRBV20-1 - CSATLFESPFF TGCAGTGCTACCCTTTTTGAGTCACCGTTCTTC
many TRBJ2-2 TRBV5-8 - CASSHPLGSNTGELFF TGTGCCAGCAGCCATCCTCTGGGGTCGAACACCGGGGAGCTGTTTTTT
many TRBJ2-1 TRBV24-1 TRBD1 CATNPGTGGNEQFF TGTGCCACCAACCCCGGGACAGGGGGAAATGAGCAGTTCTTC
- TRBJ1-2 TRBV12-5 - CASGLGTSGWSGYTF TGTGCTAGTGGTTTGGGGACATCGGGTTGGTCGGGCTACACCTTC
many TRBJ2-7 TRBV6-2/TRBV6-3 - CASTPWGSSYEQYF TGTGCCAGCACCCCGTGGGGAAGCTCCTACGAGCAGTACTTC
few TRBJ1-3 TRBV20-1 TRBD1 CSARVPGGRGNTIYF TGCAGTGCTAGGGTGCCAGGGGGGAGAGGAAACACCATATATTTT
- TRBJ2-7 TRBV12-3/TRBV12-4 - CASSSPPGSYEQYF TGTGCCAGCAGTTCCCCCCCGGGATCCTACGAGCAGTACTTC
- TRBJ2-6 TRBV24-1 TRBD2 CATSDPVSGGYANTGANVLTF TGTGCCACCAGTGACCCTGTGAGCGGGGGGTATGCGAACACCGGGGCCAACGTCCTGACTTTC
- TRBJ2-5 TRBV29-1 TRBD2 CSVEPSAGGPETQYF TGCAGCGTTGAACCGTCAGCGGGAGGGCCCGAGACCCAGTACTTC
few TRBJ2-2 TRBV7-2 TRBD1 CASSLAPGTGVSKTGELFF TGTGCCAGCAGCTTAGCGCCCGGGACAGGGGTGTCGAAAACCGGGGAGCTGTTTTTT
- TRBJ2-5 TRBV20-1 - CSARDFGQEGETQYF TGCAGTGCTAGAGATTTTGGACAGGAGGGAGAGACCCAGTACTTC
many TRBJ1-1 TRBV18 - CASSTGVEAFF TGTGCCAGCTCCACGGGGGTTGAAGCTTTCTTT
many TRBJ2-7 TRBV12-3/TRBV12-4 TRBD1 CASTPPTPGQDLGEQYF TGTGCCAGCACCCCCCCCACTCCGGGACAGGATCTTGGCGAGCAGTACTTC
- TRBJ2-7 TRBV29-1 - CSVTGSYEQYF TGCAGCGTGACGGGATCCTACGAGCAGTACTTC
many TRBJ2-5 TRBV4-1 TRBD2 CASTLGTSGYQETQYF TGCGCCAGCACCCTGGGGACTAGCGGATACCAAGAGACCCAGTACTTC
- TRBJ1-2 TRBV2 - CASSVRSQFSGYTF TGTGCCAGCAGTGTACGCTCTCAGTTCTCTGGCTACACCTTC
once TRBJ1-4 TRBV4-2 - CASSQDSYNEKLFF TGTGCCAGCAGCCAAGACAGCTATAATGAAAAACTGTTTTTT
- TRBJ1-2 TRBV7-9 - CASSLLDRLIGHTF TGTGCCAGCAGCTTACTCGACAGGTTGATTGGCCACACCTTC
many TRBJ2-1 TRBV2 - CASSPRLGTSYNEQFF TGTGCCAGCAGTCCCAGACTAGGCACCTCCTACAATGAGCAGTTCTTC
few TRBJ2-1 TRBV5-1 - CASGGSVGDEQFF TGCGCCAGCGGAGGATCAGTAGGCGATGAGCAGTTCTTC
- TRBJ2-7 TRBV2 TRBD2 CASSEPTSGSVEVQYF TGTGCCAGCAGTGAGCCGACTAGCGGGAGTGTCGAGGTGCAGTACTTC
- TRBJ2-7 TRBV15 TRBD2 CATSRKGLAGGPGYEQYF TGTGCCACCAGCAGGAAGGGACTAGCGGGAGGGCCGGGTTACGAGCAGTACTTC
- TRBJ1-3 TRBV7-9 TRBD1 CASSTGRDRVDTIYF TGTGCCAGCAGCACAGGACGGGACAGGGTAGACACCATATATTTT
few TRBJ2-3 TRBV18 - CASSRGPSTDTQYF TGTGCCAGCTCACGGGGACCAAGCACAGATACGCAGTATTTT
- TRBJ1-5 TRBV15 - CATSRGGVAGRPQHF TGTGCCACCAGCAGGGGGGGGGTAGCGGGAAGGCCCCAGCATTTT
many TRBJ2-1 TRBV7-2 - CASSLGPGSEQFF TGTGCCAGCAGCTTAGGTCCAGGGAGTGAGCAGTTCTTC
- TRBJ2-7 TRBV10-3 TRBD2 CATTSGRRYEQYF TGTGCCACGACTAGCGGGAGGCGGTACGAGCAGTACTTC
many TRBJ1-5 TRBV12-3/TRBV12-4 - CASSLKGYGQPQHF TGTGCCAGCAGTTTAAAAGGGTATGGACAGCCCCAGCATTTT
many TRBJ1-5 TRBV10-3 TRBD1 CAISESAGQDQPQHF TGTGCCATCAGTGAGTCGGCGGGACAGGATCAGCCCCAGCATTTT
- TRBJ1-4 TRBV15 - CATSRDRPGEKLFF TGTGCCACCAGCAGAGATCGGCCAGGTGAAAAACTGTTTTTT
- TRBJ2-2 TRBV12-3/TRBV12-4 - CASSSNRVYTGELFF TGTGCCAGCAGCTCAAACAGGGTATACACCGGGGAGCTGTTTTTT
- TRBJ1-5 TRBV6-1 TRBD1 CARNYRDRALQPQHF TGTGCCAGAAATTACCGGGACAGGGCTTTGCAGCCCCAGCATTTT
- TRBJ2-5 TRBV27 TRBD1 CASRTGQGAGETQYF TGTGCCAGCAGGACCGGACAGGGGGCCGGAGAGACCCAGTACTTC
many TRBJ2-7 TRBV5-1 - CASAPRPYEQYF TGCGCCAGCGCCCCTAGGCCCTACGAGCAGTACTTC
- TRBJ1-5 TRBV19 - CASTRGAGNQPQHF TGTGCCAGTACCAGGGGCGCCGGGAATCAGCCCCAGCATTTT